The clone carrying this T cell receptor beta chain was seen a handful of times. What it recognizes is unknown. The sample comes from a study of tissue T cells after allogeneic stem cell transplantation. Overall study findings and caveats: Alloreactivity or antigen specificity of tissue TCRs was not determined; some clones might be host cells. In patients and mice, blood and spleen missed much of tissue repertoire. Few T cell clones were shared across patients, but motif clusters showed tissue-specific shared signatures.

Some clones are missing from TCRdb's copy, which holds only in-frame ones; the method was immunoSEQ multiplex PCR. The sample holds 700 to 850 clones, around 45% seen once. Several lines of graft-versus-host disease therapy were given to all patients, all with gastrointestinal involvement. V gave up 4 bases and J gave up 7 bases; unmatched junction bases: 0. The CDR3 has 11 amino acids. CDR1 GTSNPN and CDR2 SVGIG come from the germline V gene (reference sequence). The chain joins TRBV30 to TRBJ2-1; 8 bases are shared with TRBD2. The sequence was obtained from a female patient aged 40-75 years with steroid-refractory graft-versus-host disease after an allogeneic stem cell transplant. The T cells may partly be graft donor cells. This specimen was ileal tissue, taken at autopsy. In nucleotides, the CDR3 is TGTGCCTGGACTAGCGGGAATGAGCAGTTCTTC. This encodes CAWTSGNEQFF.